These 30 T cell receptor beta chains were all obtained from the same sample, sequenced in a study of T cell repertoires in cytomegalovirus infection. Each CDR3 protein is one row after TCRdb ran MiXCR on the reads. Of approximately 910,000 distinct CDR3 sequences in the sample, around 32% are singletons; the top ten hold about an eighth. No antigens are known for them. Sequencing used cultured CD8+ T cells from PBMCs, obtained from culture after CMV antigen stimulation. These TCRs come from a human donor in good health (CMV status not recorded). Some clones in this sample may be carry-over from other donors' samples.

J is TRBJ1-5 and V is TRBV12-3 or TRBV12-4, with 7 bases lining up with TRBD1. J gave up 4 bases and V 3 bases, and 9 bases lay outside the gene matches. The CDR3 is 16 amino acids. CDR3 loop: CASSFFPGTANQPQHF. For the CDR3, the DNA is TGTGCCAGCAGTTTCTTCCCCGGGACAGCAAATCAGCCCCAGCATTTT.

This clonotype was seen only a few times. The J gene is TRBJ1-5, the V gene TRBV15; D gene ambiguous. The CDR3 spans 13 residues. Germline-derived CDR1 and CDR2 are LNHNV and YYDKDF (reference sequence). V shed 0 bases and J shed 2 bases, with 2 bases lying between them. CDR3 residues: CATSREGNQPQHF. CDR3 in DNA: TGTGCCACCAGCAGAGAAGGCAATCAGCCCCAGCATTTT.

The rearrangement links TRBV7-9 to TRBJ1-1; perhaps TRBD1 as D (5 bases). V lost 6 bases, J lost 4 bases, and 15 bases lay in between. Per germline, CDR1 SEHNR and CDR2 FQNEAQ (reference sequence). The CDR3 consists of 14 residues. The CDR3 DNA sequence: TGTGCCAGCAGACCACCGACAGAGATCACTGAAGCTTTCTTT. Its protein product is CASRPPTEITEAFF. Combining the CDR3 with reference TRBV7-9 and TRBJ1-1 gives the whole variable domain DTGVSQNPRHKITKRGQNVTFRCDPISEHNRLYWYRQTLGQGPEFLTYFQNEAQLEKSRLLSDRFSAERPKGSFSTLEIQRTEQGDSAMYLCASRPPTEITEAFFGQGTRLTVV.

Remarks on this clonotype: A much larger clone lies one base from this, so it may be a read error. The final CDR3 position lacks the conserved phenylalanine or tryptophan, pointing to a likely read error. The CDR3 DNA follows: TGTGCCAGCAGCGGGCTAGCGGGGAGCTCCTACAATGAGCAGTTCTCC. Translation: CASSGLAGSSYNEQFS. J is TRBJ2-1 and V is TRBV7-9, with TRBD2 matching 9 bases. J was trimmed by 0 bases and V by 5 bases; bases with no gene match: 5. The CDR3 runs to 16 residues. CDR1 and CDR2 (germline): SEHNR, FQNEAQ (reference sequence).

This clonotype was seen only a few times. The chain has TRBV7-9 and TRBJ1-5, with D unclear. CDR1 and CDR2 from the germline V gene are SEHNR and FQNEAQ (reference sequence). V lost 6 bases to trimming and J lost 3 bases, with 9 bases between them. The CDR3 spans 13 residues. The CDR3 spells CASRPDDNQPQHF. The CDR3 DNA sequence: TGTGCCAGCAGACCGGACGACAATCAGCCCCAGCATTTT.

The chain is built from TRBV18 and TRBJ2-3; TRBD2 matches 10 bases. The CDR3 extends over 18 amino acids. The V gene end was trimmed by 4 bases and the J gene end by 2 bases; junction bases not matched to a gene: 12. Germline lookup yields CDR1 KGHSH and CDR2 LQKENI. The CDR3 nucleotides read TGTGCCAGCTCACTTTCGCCTAGCGGGGGCCACCACACAGATACGCAGTATTTT. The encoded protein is CASSLSPSGGHHTDTQYF.

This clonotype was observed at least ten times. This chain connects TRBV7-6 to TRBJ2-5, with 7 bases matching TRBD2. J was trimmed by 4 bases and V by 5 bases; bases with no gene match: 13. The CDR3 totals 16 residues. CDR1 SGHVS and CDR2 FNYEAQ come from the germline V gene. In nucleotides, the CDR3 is TGTGCCAGCAGCCTATTGGGGGGGATGCTCTCAGAGACCCAGTACTTC. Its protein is CASSLLGGMLSETQYF. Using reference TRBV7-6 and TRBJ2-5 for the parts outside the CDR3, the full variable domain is GAGVSQSPRYKVTKRGQDVALRCDPISGHVSLYWYRQALGQGPEFLTYFNYEAQQDKSGLPNDRFSAERPEGSISTLTIQRTEQRDSAMYRCASSLLGGMLSETQYFGPGTRLLVL.

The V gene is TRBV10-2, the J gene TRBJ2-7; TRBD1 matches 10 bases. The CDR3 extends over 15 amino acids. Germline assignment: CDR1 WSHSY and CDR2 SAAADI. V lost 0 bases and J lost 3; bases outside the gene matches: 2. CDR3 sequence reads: CASSESWTGGYEQYF. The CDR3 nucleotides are TGCGCCAGCAGTGAGTCTTGGACAGGGGGCTACGAGCAGTACTTC.

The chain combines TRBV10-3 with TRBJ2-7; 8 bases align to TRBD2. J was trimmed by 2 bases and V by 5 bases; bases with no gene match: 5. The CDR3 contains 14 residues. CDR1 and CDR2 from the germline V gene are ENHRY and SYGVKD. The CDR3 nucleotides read TGTGCCATCAGTCCGGGGGGGAGGCCCTACGAGCAGTACGTC. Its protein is CAISPGGRPYEQYV.

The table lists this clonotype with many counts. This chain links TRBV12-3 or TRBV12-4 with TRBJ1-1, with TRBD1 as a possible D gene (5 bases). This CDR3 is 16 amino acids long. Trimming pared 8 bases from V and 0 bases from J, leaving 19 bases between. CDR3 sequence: CASGFSTERMNTEAFF. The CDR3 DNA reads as TGTGCCAGCGGATTCTCGACAGAGAGGATGAACACTGAAGCTTTCTTT.

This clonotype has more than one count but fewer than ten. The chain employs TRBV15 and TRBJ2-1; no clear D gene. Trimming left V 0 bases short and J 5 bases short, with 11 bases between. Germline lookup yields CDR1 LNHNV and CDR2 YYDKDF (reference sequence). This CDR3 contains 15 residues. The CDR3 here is CATSRDNEGHNEQFF. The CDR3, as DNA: TGTGCCACCAGCAGAGATAACGAAGGGCACAATGAGCAGTTCTTC.

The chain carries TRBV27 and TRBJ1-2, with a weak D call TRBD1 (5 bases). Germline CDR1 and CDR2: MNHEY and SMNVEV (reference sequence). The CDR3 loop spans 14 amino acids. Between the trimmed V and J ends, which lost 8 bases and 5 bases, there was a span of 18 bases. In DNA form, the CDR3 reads TGTGCCAGCTCCCTTGGGGGGGAGCCGTATGGCTACACCTTC. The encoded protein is CASSLGGEPYGYTF.

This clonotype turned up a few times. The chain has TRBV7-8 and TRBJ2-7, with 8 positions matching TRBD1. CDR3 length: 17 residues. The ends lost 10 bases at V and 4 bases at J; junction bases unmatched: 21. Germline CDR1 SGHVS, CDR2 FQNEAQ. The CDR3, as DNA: TGTGCCACCACTGCCCGACAGGGGCCCCCGGCCATTTACGAGCAGTACTTC. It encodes CATTARQGPPAIYEQYF.

The CDR3 reads CASSEVGWGGRSEQFF. The CDR3 coding sequence is TGTGCCAGCAGTGAAGTTGGGTGGGGGGGCCGTAGTGAGCAGTTCTTC. V usage is TRBV6-1 and J usage is TRBJ2-1; D possibly corresponds to TRBD2 (7 bases). The CDR3 has 16 amino acids. The germline V and J ends were trimmed by 1 base and 9 bases, with 19 bases remaining between them. CDR1 and CDR2 from the germline V gene are MNHNS and SASEGT.

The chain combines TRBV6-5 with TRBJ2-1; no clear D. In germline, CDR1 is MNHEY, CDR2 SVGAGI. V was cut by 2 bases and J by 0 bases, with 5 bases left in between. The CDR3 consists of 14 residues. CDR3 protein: CASSYGDSYNEQFF. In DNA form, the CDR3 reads TGTGCCAGCAGTTACGGGGACTCCTACAATGAGCAGTTCTTC.

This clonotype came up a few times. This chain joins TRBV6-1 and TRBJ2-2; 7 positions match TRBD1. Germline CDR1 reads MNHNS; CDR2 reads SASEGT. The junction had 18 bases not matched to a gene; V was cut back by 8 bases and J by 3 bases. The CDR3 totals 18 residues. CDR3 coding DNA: TGTGCCAGCCCACAAACAGCAGAGGGGACAGTTGACACCGGGGAGCTGTTTTTT. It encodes CASPQTAEGTVDTGELFF.

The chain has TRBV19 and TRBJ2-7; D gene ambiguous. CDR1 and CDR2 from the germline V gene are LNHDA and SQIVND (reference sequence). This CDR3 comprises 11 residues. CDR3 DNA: TGTGTTGTTACGTCGACCTACGAGCAGTACGTC. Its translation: CVVTSTYEQYV.

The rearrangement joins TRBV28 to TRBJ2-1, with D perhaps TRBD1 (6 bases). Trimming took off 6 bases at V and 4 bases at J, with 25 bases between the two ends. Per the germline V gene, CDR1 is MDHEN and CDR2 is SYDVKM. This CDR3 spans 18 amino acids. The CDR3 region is CASSTASRTEKAYNEQFF. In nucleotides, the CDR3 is TGTGCCAGCAGCACCGCCAGTCGGACAGAAAAAGCGTACAATGAGCAGTTCTTC.

The CDR3 DNA reads as TGTGCCAGCAGTGTTACCGGGACAGGGAAGAATTCACCCCTCCACTTT. This sequence encodes CASSVTGTGKNSPLHF. The chain is built from TRBV27 and TRBJ1-6; 9 bases align to TRBD1. J was trimmed by 7 bases and V by 5 bases; bases with no gene match: 9. This CDR3 has 16 amino acids. Germline-derived CDR1 and CDR2 are MNHEY and SMNVEV (reference sequence).

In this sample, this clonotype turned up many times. CDR3 sequence reads: CASSLRRLAGLGTDTQYF. DNA for the CDR3: TGTGCCAGCAGCTTAAGGAGACTAGCGGGGTTGGGCACAGATACGCAGTATTTT. The genes are TRBV7-6 and TRBJ2-3; 11 positions agree with TRBD2. The CDR3 loop spans 18 amino acids. After removal of 2 bases from V and 1 base from J, the junction contained 8 bases not matched to a gene. Germline CDR1 and CDR2: SGHVS and FNYEAQ.

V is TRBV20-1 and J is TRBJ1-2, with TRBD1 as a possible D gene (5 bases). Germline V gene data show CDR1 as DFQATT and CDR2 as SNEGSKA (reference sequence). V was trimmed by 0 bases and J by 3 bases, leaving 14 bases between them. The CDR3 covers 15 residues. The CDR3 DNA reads TGCAGTGCTAGAGATCTACAGGAAAGAGACTATGGCTACACCTTC. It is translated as CSARDLQERDYGYTF.

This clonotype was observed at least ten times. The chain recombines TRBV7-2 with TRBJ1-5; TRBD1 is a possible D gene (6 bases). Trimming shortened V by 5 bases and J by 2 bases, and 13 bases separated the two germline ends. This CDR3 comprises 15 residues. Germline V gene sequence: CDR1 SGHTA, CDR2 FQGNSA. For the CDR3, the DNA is TGTGCCAGCAGCCTGAGGGGGAGGGGCAATCAGCCCCAGCATTTT. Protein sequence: CASSLRGRGNQPQHF.

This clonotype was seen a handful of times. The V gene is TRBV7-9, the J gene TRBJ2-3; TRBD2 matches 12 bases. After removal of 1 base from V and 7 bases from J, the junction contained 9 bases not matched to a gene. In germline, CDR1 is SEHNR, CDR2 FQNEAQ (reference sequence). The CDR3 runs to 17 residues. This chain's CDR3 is CASSLDTGLAGSYTQYF. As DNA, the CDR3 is TGTGCCAGCAGCTTAGATACGGGACTAGCGGGCTCCTATACGCAGTATTTT.

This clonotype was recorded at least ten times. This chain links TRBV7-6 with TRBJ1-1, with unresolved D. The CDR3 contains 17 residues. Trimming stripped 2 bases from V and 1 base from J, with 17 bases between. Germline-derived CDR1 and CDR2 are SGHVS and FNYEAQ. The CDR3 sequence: CASSLNPPRIPNTEAFF. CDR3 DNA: TGTGCCAGCAGCTTAAACCCCCCCCGGATTCCGAACACTGAAGCTTTCTTT.

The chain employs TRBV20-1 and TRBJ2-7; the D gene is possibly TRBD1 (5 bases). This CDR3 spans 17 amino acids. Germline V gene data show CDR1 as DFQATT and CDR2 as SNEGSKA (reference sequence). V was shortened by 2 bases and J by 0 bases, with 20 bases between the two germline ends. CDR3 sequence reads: CSARSRSWSGLSYEQYF. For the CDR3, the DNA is TGCAGTGCTAGATCCCGATCATGGTCAGGGCTCTCCTACGAGCAGTACTTC.

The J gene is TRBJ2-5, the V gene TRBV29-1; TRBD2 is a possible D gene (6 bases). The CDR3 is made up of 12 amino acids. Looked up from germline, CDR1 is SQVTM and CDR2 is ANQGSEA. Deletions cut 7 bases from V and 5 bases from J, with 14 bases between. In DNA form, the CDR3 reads TGCAGCGGGGAGGCAGGGAGGGAGACCCAGTACTTC. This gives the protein CSGEAGRETQYF.

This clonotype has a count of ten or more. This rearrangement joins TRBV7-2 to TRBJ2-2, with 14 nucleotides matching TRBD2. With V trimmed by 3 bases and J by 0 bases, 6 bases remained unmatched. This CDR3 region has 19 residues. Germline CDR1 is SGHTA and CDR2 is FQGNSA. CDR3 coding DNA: TGTGCCAGCAGCTTTCGACTAGCGGGGGGGCCCCCGAACACCGGGGAGCTGTTTTTT. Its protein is CASSFRLAGGPPNTGELFF.

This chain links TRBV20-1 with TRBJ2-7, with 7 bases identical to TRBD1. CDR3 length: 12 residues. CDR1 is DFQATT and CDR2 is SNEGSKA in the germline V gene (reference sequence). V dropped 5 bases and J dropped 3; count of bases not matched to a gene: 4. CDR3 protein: CSAETGFYEQYV. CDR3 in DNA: TGCAGTGCTGAGACAGGGTTCTACGAGCAGTACGTC.

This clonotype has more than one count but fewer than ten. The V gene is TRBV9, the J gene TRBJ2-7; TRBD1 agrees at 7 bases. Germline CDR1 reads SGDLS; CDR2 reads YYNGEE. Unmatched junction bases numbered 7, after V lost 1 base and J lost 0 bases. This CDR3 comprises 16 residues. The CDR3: CASSVTGQMSSYEQYF. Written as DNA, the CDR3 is TGTGCCAGCAGCGTAACGGGACAGATGAGCTCCTACGAGCAGTACTTC.

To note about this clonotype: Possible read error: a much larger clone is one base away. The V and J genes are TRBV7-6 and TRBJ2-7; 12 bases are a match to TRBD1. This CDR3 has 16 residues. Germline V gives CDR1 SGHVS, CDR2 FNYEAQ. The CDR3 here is CASGLVPGQGAYEQYF. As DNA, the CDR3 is TGTGCCAGCGGCTTAGTCCCGGGACAGGGGGCTTACGAGCAGTACTTC.